Presented here are 26 T cell receptor beta chains from one specimen sequenced in a study of cytomegalovirus exposure and HLA in healthy donors (dated by TCRdb to the late 2010s). The receptor library was made with the immunoSEQ multiplex PCR assay. For the multiplex PCR, a mixture combining 60 forward primers for TCR Vbeta segments and 13 reverse primers for TCR Jbeta segments was used. What TCRdb holds here is the immuneACCESS table cut down to in-frame rearrangements. Part of the clones is not present; checked against another copy, under half of the missing clones reflect an unresolved V gene, and the others are unexplained. For this sample the table gives 200,000 to 250,000 clones, of which about four fifths were detected only once. The top ten clones comprise 5% to 6.5% of the sample. The sequenced material came from PBMCs. The receptors here all came from a woman in her thirties or forties in good health and CMV-seropositive.

In DNA form, the CDR3 reads TGCGCCAGCAGCCAAGATATTGGCAGCCCCCGGGGGGGAGCTTTCTTT. This codes for CASSQDIGSPRGGAFF. The chain combines TRBV4-1 with TRBJ1-1, with TRBD1 as a possible D gene (5 bases). Trimming took 0 bases from V and 10 from J, leaving 21 bases between them. The CDR3 is 16 amino acids. From germline, CDR1 is MGHRA and CDR2 YSYEKL.

To note about this clone: One junction end does not reproduce the germline sequence, and a read error may be involved. V is TRBV5-6 and J is TRBJ2-3; a weak D match, TRBD2 (6 bases). This CDR3 has 14 amino acids. The germline V gene has CDR1 SGHDT and CDR2 YYEEEE. The CDR3, as DNA: TGTGCGAGCAAGCGGGTGCCTAGCACAGATACGCAGTATTTT. Its translation: CASKRVPSTDTQYF.

There are a few counts of this clone. The chain joins TRBV5-1 to TRBJ2-5, with 8 positions matching TRBD2. The DNA end is a closer match to TRBJ2-7, so the J assignment may be wrong. The CDR3 spans 15 residues. CDR1 and CDR2 from the germline V gene are SGHRS and YFSETQ. The DNA of the CDR3 is TGCGCCAGCAGCTTAGACCCGGGACTAGCCTACGAGCAGTACTTC. Encoded protein: CASSLDPGLAYEQYF.

The V gene is TRBV4-3, the J gene TRBJ2-5; D ambiguous. CDR1 is LGHNA, CDR2 YSLEER, per germline. Trimming removed 1 base at V and 1 base at J, with 7 bases between. CDR3 length equals 14 residues. CDR3 sequence: CASSQGSGQETQYF. CDR3 sequence (DNA): TGCGCCAGCAGCCAAGGTTCGGGCCAAGAGACCCAGTACTTC.

The sample holds one count of this clone. The V and J genes are TRBV7-9 and TRBJ2-7, with D perhaps matching TRBD1 (5 bases). CDR3 length equals 13 residues. Trimming left V 1 base short and J 5 bases short, with 9 bases between. Germline V gene data show CDR1 as SEHNR and CDR2 as FQNEAQ (reference sequence). The DNA of the CDR3 is TGTGCCAGCAGCTTAGACAGGCGGCACGAGCAGTACTTC. This sequence encodes CASSLDRRHEQYF.

Note on this clone: The same CDR3 also results from other DNA sequences found in this sample. The chain joins TRBV7-9 to TRBJ1-2; 10 nucleotides align to TRBD1. CDR1 is SEHNR, CDR2 FQNEAQ, per germline (reference sequence). V was clipped by 1 base and J by 8 bases; unmatched bases: 4. The CDR3 has 14 residues. The DNA of the CDR3 is TGTGCCAGCAGCTTAGGACAGGGGGCTGAAGGCTACACCTTC. This sequence encodes CASSLGQGAEGYTF.

The chain uses TRBV7-9 and TRBJ1-1; TRBD1 is a possible D gene (6 bases). Trimming removed 4 bases from V and 4 bases from J, with 10 bases in between. The CDR3 loop spans 13 amino acids. Germline V gene data show CDR1 as SEHNR and CDR2 as FQNEAQ (reference sequence). As DNA, the CDR3 is TGTGCCAGCAGCTACGGACAGATCACTGAAGCTTTCTTT. Its protein product is CASSYGQITEAFF.

The chain couples TRBV15 to TRBJ2-1; D ambiguous. V lost 4 bases and J lost 6, with 19 bases in between. Looked up from germline, CDR1 is LNHNV and CDR2 is YYDKDF (reference sequence). This CDR3 spans 16 amino acids. The CDR3 DNA reads TGTGCCACCAGCATTACCGGGTCCTCCCCGCCCAATGAGCAGTTCTTC. Translating it yields CATSITGSSPPNEQFF. Combining the CDR3 with reference TRBV15 and TRBJ2-1 gives the whole variable domain DAMVIQNPRYQVTQFGKPVTLSCSQTLNHNVMYWYQQKSSQAPKLLFHYYDKDFNNEADTPDNFQSRRPNTSFCFLDIRSPGLGDTAMYLCATSITGSSPPNEQFFGPGTRLTVL.

The chain links TRBV7-2 to TRBJ1-2, with D maybe TRBD1 (6 bases). Per the germline V gene, CDR1 is SGHTA and CDR2 is FQGNSA. Deletions cut 5 bases from V and 8 bases from J, with 21 bases between. The CDR3 totals 15 residues. The chain's CDR3 is CASSRATGGDGGYTF. CDR3 in DNA: TGTGCCAGCAGCCGCGCGACGGGGGGCGATGGAGGCTACACCTTC.

The chain has TRBV30 and TRBJ2-1, with 8 bases aligning to TRBD2. This CDR3 is built from 15 residues. Germline V gives CDR1 GTSNPN, CDR2 SVGIG (reference sequence). After removal of 1 base from V and 15 bases from J, the junction contained 17 bases not matched to a gene. For the CDR3, the DNA is TGTGCCTGGAGTGCTAACGGACTAGCAGTTGGGGGGGGGTTCTTC. Its protein is CAWSANGLAVGGGFF.

J is TRBJ2-5 and V is TRBV5-1; TRBD1 matches at 12 bases. The germline V gene has CDR1 SGHRS and CDR2 YFSETQ. The CDR3 consists of 15 residues. The V gene end was trimmed by 0 bases and the J gene end by 11 bases; junction bases not matched to a gene: 8. For the CDR3, the DNA is TGCGCCAGCAGCTTGGCCGGGACAGGGGGCGAAGAGCAGTACTTC. As protein: CASSLAGTGGEEQYF.

The rearrangement uses TRBV27 and TRBJ1-2; D ambiguous. Trimming took 0 bases from V and 4 from J, leaving 6 bases between them. Germline V gives CDR1 MNHEY, CDR2 SMNVEV (reference sequence). The CDR3 runs 13 residues. The CDR3 bases are TGTGCCAGCAGTTTATCCAGGTTCTATGGCTACACCTTC. The encoded protein is CASSLSRFYGYTF.

This clone was detected only once. The gene calls are TRBV19 and TRBJ1-1; D remains ambiguous. The germline V gene encodes CDR1 LNHDA and CDR2 SQIVND (reference sequence). The CDR3 is 11 residues long. Deletions cut 7 bases from V and 1 base from J, with 4 bases between. The CDR3 is CASTGNTEAFF. CDR3 in DNA: TGTGCCAGTACCGGGAACACTGAAGCTTTCTTT.

This clone was seen just once. This chain uses TRBV30 with TRBJ2-7, with 8 bases that match TRBD2. Trimming at V came to 3 bases and at J to 2 bases, leaving 6 bases not matched to a gene. Germline CDR1 is GTSNPN and CDR2 is SVGIG (reference sequence). There are 14 residues in the CDR3. The CDR3 sequence is CAWRVRGAAYEQYF. CDR3 nucleotide sequence: TGTGCCTGGAGAGTGCGGGGGGCAGCCTACGAGCAGTACTTC.

Comments on this clone: The junction and the germline gene differ at one end; a read error may be behind it. CDR3 DNA: TGTGCCAGTATGCCGCCGGGACAGCGCTTAGCGAACACTGAAGCTTCCTTT. It encodes CASMPPGQRLANTEASF. The genes are TRBV19 and TRBJ1-1; 7 positions agree with TRBD1. The CDR3 extends over 17 amino acids. Germline V lookup: CDR1 LNHDA, CDR2 SQIVND (reference sequence).

This sequence joins TRBV30 and TRBJ1-4; D unresolved. Trimming removed 3 bases from V and 5 bases from J, with 10 bases in between. Germline CDR1 reads GTSNPN; CDR2 reads SVGIG (reference sequence). This CDR3 is built from 13 residues. The CDR3 region has the DNA TGTGCCTGGAGCCCTTTACTCAATGAAAAACTGTTTTTT. Translation: CAWSPLLNEKLFF. Complete variable domain (other parts from reference TRBV30 and TRBJ1-4): SQTIHQWPATLVQPVGSPLSLECTVEGTSNPNLYWYRQAAGRGLQLLFYSVGIGQISSEVPQNLSASRPQDRQFILSSKKLLLSDSGFYLCAWSPLLNEKLFFGSGTQLSVL.

The chain has TRBV5-1 and TRBJ2-7; no reliable D call. Germline lookup yields CDR1 SGHRS and CDR2 YFSETQ. Trimming pared 7 bases from V and 0 bases from J, leaving 8 bases between. This CDR3 contains 12 residues. The CDR3 DNA is TGCGCCAGCGCCGGGTCCTCCTACGAGCAGTACTTC. Translating it yields CASAGSSYEQYF.

In its sample, this clone was seen a few times. The V gene is TRBV19, the J gene TRBJ1-1; tentatively, D is TRBD1 (5 bases). Germline loops: CDR1 LNHDA, CDR2 SQIVND (reference sequence). The CDR3 length is 15 residues. The V gene lost 2 bases and the J gene lost 0 bases, with 10 bases spanning the gap. In DNA, the CDR3 is TGTGCCAGTAGTATAACACGCAGGGTGAACACTGAAGCTTTCTTT. Translated, it gives CASSITRRVNTEAFF. Supplemented by reference TRBV19 and TRBJ1-1, the full variable domain reads DGGITQSPKYLFRKEGQNVTLSCEQNLNHDAMYWYRQDPGQGLRLIYYSQIVNDFQKGDIAEGYSVSREKKESFPLTVTSAQKNPTAFYLCASSITRRVNTEAFFGQGTRLTVV.

This clone was seen a handful of times. As DNA, the CDR3 is TGCAGCGGGGCTCCACAGGGAAAGGACACTGAAGCTTTCTTT. Its protein is CSGAPQGKDTEAFF. This chain joins TRBV29-1 and TRBJ1-1; TRBD1 is a possible D gene (6 bases). Germline V gene lookup returns CDR1 SQVTM and CDR2 ANQGSEA. Trimming stripped 7 bases from V and 3 bases from J, with 18 bases between. The CDR3 extends over 14 amino acids.

About this clone: Germline and junction disagree at one end, which may indicate a read error. The chain has TRBV7-9 and TRBJ2-5; D is possibly TRBD2 (6 bases). Germline values: CDR1 SEHNR, CDR2 FQNEAQ (reference sequence). CDR3 length: 14 residues. CDR3 in amino acids: CSSSPTSIGETQYF. The CDR3, as DNA: TGTTCCAGCAGCCCGACTAGTATCGGTGAGACCCAGTACTTC.

This clone came up once. The V and J genes are TRBV4-3 and TRBJ1-4, with D hard to call. The CDR3 runs 14 residues. Germline lookup yields CDR1 LGHNA and CDR2 YSLEER. V was clipped by 1 base and J by 2 bases, with 5 bases between them. The CDR3, as DNA: TGCGCCAGCAGCCAAGGGCTCACTAATGAAAAACTGTTTTTT. This sequence encodes CASSQGLTNEKLFF.

The genes are TRBV6-5 and TRBJ2-3, with D unclear. The CDR3 loop spans 14 amino acids. Germline V CDR1 and CDR2: MNHEY, SVGAGI. The germline V and J ends were trimmed by 6 bases and 1 base, with 11 bases remaining between them. The CDR3 sequence: CASRLKWGTDTQYF. The CDR3, as DNA: TGTGCCAGCAGACTAAAGTGGGGCACAGATACGCAGTATTTT.

V gene TRBV18 combines with J gene TRBJ2-7; 15 nucleotides line up with TRBD2. In germline, CDR1 is KGHSH, CDR2 LQKENI. The CDR3 runs to 19 residues. Germline trimming cut 3 bases from V and 0 bases from J; bases unmatched to any gene: 9. In nucleotides, the CDR3 is TGTGCCAGCTCACCTACAGGGACTAGCGGGGGGTCTTTCTCCTACGAGCAGTACTTC. Amino acids: CASSPTGTSGGSFSYEQYF.

V gene TRBV19 combines with J gene TRBJ1-3; TRBD1 agrees at 7 bases. The ends lost 9 bases at V and 0 bases at J; junction bases unmatched: 11. The CDR3 has 16 residues. CDR1 LNHDA and CDR2 SQIVND come from the germline V gene (reference sequence). CDR3 loop: CASRPGQVFSGNTIYF. In DNA, the CDR3 is TGTGCCAGCCGACCAGGACAGGTCTTCTCTGGAAACACCATATATTTT.

Many counts were recorded for this clone. The chain has TRBV7-8 and TRBJ1-6; no clear D gene. CDR3 length: 18 amino acids. The germline gives CDR1 SGHVS, CDR2 FQNEAQ. Between the trimmed V and J ends, which lost 5 bases and 0 bases, there was a span of 17 bases. CDR3 loop: CASSLEVFGSSYNSPLHF. The CDR3 DNA reads as TGTGCCAGCAGCCTCGAGGTGTTCGGGAGCTCCTATAATTCACCCCTCCACTTT.

In this sample, this clone turned up once. The chain recombines TRBV7-2 with TRBJ2-7; 11 bases match TRBD2. CDR3 length: 15 amino acids. With V trimmed by 2 bases and J by 5 bases, 5 bases remained unmatched. Germline V lookup: CDR1 SGHTA, CDR2 FQGNSA. The CDR3 protein is CASSLSGTSGDEQYF. Here the CDR3 DNA reads TGTGCCAGCAGCTTATCTGGGACTAGCGGAGACGAGCAGTACTTC.